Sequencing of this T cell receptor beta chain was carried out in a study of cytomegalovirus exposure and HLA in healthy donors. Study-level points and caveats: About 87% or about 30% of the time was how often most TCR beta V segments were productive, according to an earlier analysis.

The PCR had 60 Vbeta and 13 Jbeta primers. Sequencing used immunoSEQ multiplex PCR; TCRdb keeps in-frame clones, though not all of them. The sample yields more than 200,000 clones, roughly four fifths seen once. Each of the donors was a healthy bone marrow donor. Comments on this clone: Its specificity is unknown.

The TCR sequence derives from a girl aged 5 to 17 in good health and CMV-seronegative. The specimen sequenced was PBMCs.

CDR3 in amino acids: CASSPPESVQQYF. CDR3 coding DNA: TGTGCCAGCTCACCCCCCGAATCGGTCCAGCAGTACTTC. The rearrangement joins TRBV18 to TRBJ2-7; D not certain. The CDR3 length is 13 residues. Between the trimmed V and J ends, which lost 3 bases and 8 bases, there was a span of 14 bases. Germline V gene data show CDR1 as KGHSH and CDR2 as LQKENI. The variable domain in full, with the rest retrieved from reference TRBV18 and TRBJ2-7, is NAGVMQNPRHLVRRRGQEARLRCSPMKGHSHVYWYRQLPEEGLKFMVYLQKENIIDESGMPKERFSAEFPKEGPSILRIQQVVRGDSAAYFCASSPPESVQQYFGPGTRLTVT.